The present T cell receptor beta chain was sequenced within a study of cytomegalovirus exposure and HLA in healthy donors. Findings of the study overall: Presence/absence analysis assumed near-uniform sequencing depth across donors. In a later analysis, HLA-associated beta chains showed higher expansion and lower generation probabilities than comparable chains. Accurate predictions that matched the HLA-A and HLA-B alleles of most subjects were reportedly made from TCR beta sequences.

The PCR ran on 60 Vbeta and 13 Jbeta primers. Clones were sequenced by immunoSEQ multiplex PCR, and TCRdb holds only the in-frame ones, with some missing. This sample has 150,000 to 170,000 clones, with 80% found just once. A remark on this clone: The antigen remains undetermined.

The clonotype originates from a woman between 35 and 50 years old in good health and CMV-seropositive. The sequencing input was PBMCs.

This CDR3 is CASSTRTGGKDTQYF. As DNA, the CDR3 is TGTGCCAGTAGTACCCGGACAGGGGGCAAAGATACGCAGTATTTT. The chain has TRBV19 and TRBJ2-3, with 11 positions matching TRBD1. Trimming cost V 4 bases and J 5 bases; bases outside gene matches: 5. The germline V gene encodes CDR1 LNHDA and CDR2 SQIVND (reference sequence). This CDR3 comprises 15 residues.